Listed below are T cell receptor beta chains from one sample, sequenced in a study of blood T cell repertoires in COVID-19. TCRdb's copy holds only in-frame clones and misses some; the assay was immunoSEQ multiplex PCR. This table has 110,000 or so clones, under 90% appearing once. Material: peripheral blood. These receptors all come from a man aged 55 to 69 with acute or convalescent COVID-19. Each CDR3 is given with its conserved first and last residue. The D gene is left open where the match is weak. The size of a clone is reported for some rows only, either as once, few or many, or as a class for expanded clones.

J	D	V	size	CDR3	DNA
TRBJ2-7	TRBD2	TRBV4-2	few	CASSPSGGYEQYF	TGTGCCAGCAGCCCCAGCGGGGGTTACGAGCAGTACTTC
TRBJ2-7	TRBD2	TRBV5-6	-	CASSLGGSSYEQYF	TGTGCCAGCAGCTTAGGCGGGAGCTCCTACGAGCAGTACTTC
TRBJ2-1	-	TRBV7-3	-	CASSLKDRPLREQFF	TGTGCCAGCAGCTTAAAAGACAGGCCCCTCCGTGAGCAGTTCTTC
TRBJ2-3	TRBD1	TRBV18	-	CASSPRTGTGGDTQYF	TGTGCCAGCTCACCACGGACCGGGACAGGGGGAGATACGCAGTATTTT
TRBJ2-3	-	TRBV7-5	-	CARSFGRDGTDTQYF	TGTGCCAGAAGCTTTGGGCGCGACGGCACAGATACGCAGTATTTT
TRBJ2-5	TRBD2	TRBV6-7	-	CASHRWASGRSSKTQYF	TGTGCCAGCCACCGGTGGGCTAGCGGGAGGAGTAGCAAGACCCAGTACTTC
TRBJ2-1	TRBD2	TRBV19	-	CASSPSTSGVGWGNEQFF	TGTGCCAGTAGTCCATCGACTAGCGGGGTGGGTTGGGGCAATGAGCAGTTCTTC
TRBJ2-2	TRBD2	TRBV11-2	-	CASSLKRDYTTGELFF	TGTGCCAGCAGCTTAAAACGGGACTATACGACCGGGGAGCTGTTTTTT
TRBJ1-1	TRBD1	TRBV28	-	CASWTGGLNTEAFF	TGTGCCAGCTGGACAGGGGGATTGAACACTGAAGCTTTCTTT
TRBJ2-3	TRBD1	TRBV19	once	CASSMGTGRVTDTQYF	TGTGCCAGTAGTATGGGGACAGGGAGGGTCACAGATACGCAGTATTTT
TRBJ1-2	-	TRBV6-2/TRBV6-3	-	CASSRTATNYGYTF	TGTGCCAGCAGTCGGACAGCCACTAACTATGGCTACACCTTC
TRBJ2-1	-	TRBV12-5	-	CASGLQFF	TGTGCTAGTGGTCTCCAGTTCTTC
TRBJ2-2	-	TRBV5-4	many	CASSAPGNTGELFF	TGTGCCAGCAGCGCTCCGGGGAACACCGGGGAGCTGTTTTTT
TRBJ2-5	TRBD1	TRBV29-1	-	CSADRGETQYF	TGCAGCGCCGACAGGGGAGAGACCCAGTACTTC
TRBJ1-2	TRBD1	TRBV29-1	-	CSVGQGDYGYTF	TGCAGCGTCGGACAGGGCGACTATGGCTACACCTTC
TRBJ2-2	TRBD2	TRBV6-5	-	CASSYGLVGSGELFF	TGTGCCAGCAGTTATGGACTAGTCGGAAGCGGGGAGCTGTTTTTT
TRBJ2-5	-	TRBV18	few	CASSPRRGQETQYF	TGTGCCAGCTCACCGCGACGGGGCCAAGAGACCCAGTACTTC
TRBJ2-2	TRBD2	TRBV10-3	-	CAIRESGTSVNTGELFF	TGTGCCATCAGAGAATCCGGGACTAGCGTGAACACCGGGGAGCTGTTTTTT
TRBJ2-2	TRBD2	TRBV2	-	CASTPLAANTGELFF	TGTGCCAGCACCCCCCTAGCGGCGAACACCGGGGAGCTGTTTTTT
TRBJ1-6	TRBD1	TRBV5-6	-	CASSSAGTGGGSSPLHF	TGTGCCAGCAGCTCCGCCGGGACAGGAGGCGGGAGTTCACCCCTCCACTTT
TRBJ2-1	-	TRBV15	once	CATSSALIASPNNEQFF	TGTGCCACCAGCTCCGCCTTAATAGCCTCTCCGAACAATGAGCAGTTCTTC
TRBJ2-1	-	TRBV6-5	-	CASSYRGSRYNEQFF	TGTGCCAGCAGTTACAGGGGTTCTCGATACAATGAGCAGTTCTTC
TRBJ2-7	TRBD2	TRBV11-1	-	CASSPPGGTYEQYF	TGTGCCAGCAGCCCCCCCGGGGGGACCTACGAGCAGTACTTC
TRBJ1-5	-	TRBV28	-	CASSLSENQPQHF	TGTGCCAGCAGTTTATCTGAGAATCAGCCCCAGCATTTT
TRBJ2-1	TRBD2	TRBV20-1	-	CSASLTSGDNEQFF	TGCAGTGCTAGTCTGACTAGCGGAGACAATGAGCAGTTCTTC
TRBJ1-1	TRBD1	TRBV2	-	CASSVPGQGEKTEAFF	TGTGCCAGCAGTGTCCCGGGACAGGGCGAAAAGACTGAAGCTTTCTTT
TRBJ2-3	-	TRBV5-4	-	CASSLYHSSDTDTQYF	TGTGCCAGCAGTTTGTATCACAGTTCCGACACAGATACGCAGTATTTT
TRBJ2-1	TRBD2	TRBV19	few	CASSSGTSGRVGYNEQFF	TGTGCCAGTAGTAGTGGGACTAGCGGGAGGGTGGGGTACAATGAGCAGTTCTTC
TRBJ2-7	-	TRBV11-2	-	CASSPTGSYSYEQYF	TGTGCCAGCAGCCCTACAGGTTCTTACTCCTACGAGCAGTACTTC
TRBJ2-3	-	TRBV24-1	-	CATSESADTQYF	TGTGCCACCAGTGAGTCGGCAGATACGCAGTATTTT
TRBJ1-5	-	TRBV7-9	-	CASSLVGDHQPQHF	TGTGCCAGCAGCTTAGTAGGGGATCACCAGCCCCAGCATTTT
TRBJ2-3	-	TRBV7-2	few	CASSHRQGGNTDTQYF	TGTGCCAGCAGCCATCGGCAGGGTGGAAACACAGATACGCAGTATTTT
TRBJ2-5	-	TRBV7-2	-	CASSLAPTAGQETQYF	TGTGCCAGCAGCTTAGCCCCGACAGCGGGTCAAGAGACCCAGTACTTC
TRBJ2-7	TRBD1	TRBV18	-	CASSPRTGKTDEQYF	TGTGCCAGCTCACCTAGGACAGGAAAGACGGACGAGCAGTACTTC
TRBJ1-5	TRBD1	TRBV11-1	-	CASSITGGNQPQHF	TGTGCCAGCAGTATAACAGGGGGCAATCAGCCCCAGCATTTT